The clone carrying this TCR beta chain rates as medium-sized. Its antigen is currently unknown. The sample comes from a study of liver allograft versus peripheral blood T cells. Study in general: Repertoires from peripheral blood of liver transplant recipients were compared with those inside their transplanted livers. Broader study findings: Intra-allograft T cell receptor repertoires in the liver reportedly differed from peripheral blood repertoires.

The CDR3 length is 16 residues. CDR1 is SGDLS, CDR2 YYNGEE, per germline. Trimming shortened V by 1 base and J by 4 bases, and 14 bases separated the two germline ends. TCRdb re-called the reads through MiXCR, storing one row per CDR3 protein. The repertoire holds 4,000 or so distinct CDR3 sequences, with about 16% as singletons. The chain carries TRBV9 and TRBJ2-2; D is unresolved. The sequence was obtained from a human patient who had a liver transplant. Among the T cells, some may be from the graft donor. For the CDR3, the DNA is TGTGCCAGCAGCGTAAGCGTGGGCGAGAGCACCGGGGAGCTGTTTTTT. This gives the protein CASSVSVGESTGELFF.